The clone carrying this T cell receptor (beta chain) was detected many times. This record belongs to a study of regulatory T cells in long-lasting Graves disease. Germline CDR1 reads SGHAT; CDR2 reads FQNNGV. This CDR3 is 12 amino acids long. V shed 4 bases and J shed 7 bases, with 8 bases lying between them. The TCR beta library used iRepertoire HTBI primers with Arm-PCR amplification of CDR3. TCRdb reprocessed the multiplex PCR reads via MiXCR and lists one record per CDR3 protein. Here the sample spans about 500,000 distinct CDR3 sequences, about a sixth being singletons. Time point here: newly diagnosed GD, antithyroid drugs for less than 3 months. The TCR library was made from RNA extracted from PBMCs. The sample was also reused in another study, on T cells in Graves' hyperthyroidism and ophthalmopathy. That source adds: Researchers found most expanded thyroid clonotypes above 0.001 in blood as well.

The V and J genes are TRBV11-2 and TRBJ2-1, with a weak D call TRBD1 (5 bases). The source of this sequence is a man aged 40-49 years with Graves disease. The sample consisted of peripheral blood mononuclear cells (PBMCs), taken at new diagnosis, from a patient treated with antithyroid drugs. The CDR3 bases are TGTGCCAGCAGCTCTAAGGGGAATGAGCAGTTCTTC. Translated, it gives CASSSKGNEQFF.